A selection of T cell receptor beta chains follows, all from one sample in a study of blood T cell repertoires in COVID-19. Here immunoSEQ multiplex PCR was the method, and the copy in TCRdb shows in-frame clones only, minus some. The repertoire has about 230,000 clones, around four fifths of them found once; the top ten carry 5% to 6%. Source material: peripheral blood. The source is a man aged 80 or over with acute or convalescent COVID-19. Each CDR3 is given with its conserved first and last residue. The D gene is left open where the match is weak. Rows give clone size only sometimes, using once, few, many, or a class for an expanded clone.

v_gene	j_gene	abundance	d_gene	CDR3aa	CDR3nt
TRBV7-9	TRBJ2-3	NA	NA	CASSATRGWADTQYF	TGTGCCAGCAGCGCCACTAGAGGGTGGGCAGATACGCAGTATTTT
TRBV5-4	TRBJ2-7	once	NA	CASSLDGGYEQYF	TGTGCCAGCAGCTTAGACGGGGGCTACGAGCAGTACTTC
TRBV6-5	TRBJ1-2	NA	NA	CASSNRLDYGYTF	TGTGCCAGCAGTAACCGACTGGATTATGGCTACACCTTC
TRBV5-4	TRBJ2-7	NA	NA	CASSPKGGVGYEQYF	TGTGCCAGCAGCCCGAAAGGGGGGGTTGGCTACGAGCAGTACTTC
TRBV6-6	TRBJ2-5	NA	TRBD1	CASSYPTGGRETQYF	TGTGCCAGCAGTTACCCGACAGGGGGGAGGGAGACCCAGTACTTC
TRBV5-1	TRBJ1-1	NA	NA	CASSLIAGQGTEAFF	TGCGCCAGCAGCTTGATAGCAGGGCAGGGCACTGAAGCTTTCTTT
TRBV2	TRBJ2-7	NA	TRBD2	CASSVLAGTYEQYF	TGTGCCAGCAGTGTGCTAGCGGGGACCTACGAGCAGTACTTC
TRBV11-1	TRBJ2-1	few	TRBD1	CASSPPGTGSYNEQFF	TGTGCCAGCAGCCCCCCCGGGACAGGGTCCTACAATGAGCAGTTCTTC
TRBV5-6	TRBJ1-6	NA	NA	CASSQGHRNSPLHF	TGTGCCAGCAGCCAGGGACACCGGAATTCACCCCTCCACTTT
TRBV19	TRBJ2-7	NA	TRBD1	CASRPGQGFSEQYF	TGTGCCAGTAGACCGGGACAGGGTTTTTCCGAGCAGTACTTC
TRBV20-1	TRBJ1-4	NA	NA	CSARASREAEKLFF	TGCAGTGCTCGTGCGTCCAGGGAGGCTGAAAAACTGTTTTTT
TRBV19	TRBJ2-3	NA	NA	CASSIFGSTDTQYF	TGTGCCAGTAGTATCTTCGGGAGCACAGATACGCAGTATTTT
TRBV28	TRBJ1-2	NA	TRBD1	CASSLSLGLDRASGYTF	TGTGCCAGCAGTTTATCGCTTGGGTTAGACAGGGCAAGCGGCTACACCTTC
TRBV6-5	TRBJ2-1	NA	NA	CASHFAGNEQFF	TGTGCCAGCCATTTTGCGGGTAATGAGCAGTTCTTC
TRBV5-4	TRBJ1-1	NA	NA	CASSVGLMNTEAFF	TGTGCCAGCAGCGTGGGACTGATGAACACTGAAGCTTTCTTT
TRBV20-1	TRBJ2-3	NA	TRBD2	CSASRTSGERTDTQYF	TGCAGTGCTAGTCGGACTAGCGGAGAACGCACAGATACGCAGTATTTT
TRBV19	TRBJ2-1	NA	NA	CASSIGGREGGQFF	TGTGCCAGTAGTATAGGTGGGAGGGAGGGGGGTCAGTTCTTC
TRBV28	TRBJ1-6	NA	NA	CASSFLGARGSPLHF	TGTGCCAGCAGTTTCTTGGGGGCGCGTGGTTCACCCCTCCACTTT
TRBV5-1	TRBJ2-5	NA	NA	CASSPRDYQETQYF	TGCGCCAGCAGCCCCAGGGACTACCAAGAGACCCAGTACTTC
TRBV9	TRBJ2-3	NA	NA	CASSTHEGLNTDTQYF	TGTGCCAGCAGCACCCATGAGGGACTTAACACAGATACGCAGTATTTT
TRBV2	TRBJ2-2	NA	TRBD2	CASRGTGGTGELFF	TGTGCCAGCAGAGGGACGGGGGGAACCGGGGAGCTGTTTTTT
TRBV19	TRBJ2-7	NA	TRBD2	CASTPGGEVSYEQYF	TGTGCCAGTACCCCGGGAGGAGAAGTCTCCTACGAGCAGTACTTC
TRBV6-5	TRBJ1-5	NA	TRBD1	CASRSGQGNQPQHF	TGTGCCAGCAGGTCCGGACAGGGGAATCAGCCCCAGCATTTT
TRBV7-2	TRBJ2-1	NA	NA	CASSPSGLKYNEQFF	TGTGCCAGCAGCCCTTCAGGACTGAAGTACAATGAGCAGTTCTTC
TRBV4-1	TRBJ2-1	NA	NA	CASSLSGDNEQFF	TGCGCCAGCAGCCTTAGCGGTGACAATGAGCAGTTCTTC
TRBV11-2	TRBJ1-2	NA	NA	CASSLVGYWSYGYTF	TGTGCCAGCAGCTTAGTCGGCTACTGGAGCTATGGCTACACCTTC
TRBV21-1	TRBJ1-5	NA	NA	CASSIGTGAVRGQPQHF	TGTGCCAGCAGCATTGGGACAGGGGCCGTTCGAGGACAGCCCCAGCATTTT
TRBV3-1/TRBV3-2	TRBJ2-3	NA	NA	CASSLQISDTQYF	TGTGCCAGCAGCTTACAAATATCAGATACGCAGTATTTT
TRBV2	TRBJ1-2	NA	NA	CASTETDNNYGYTF	TGTGCCAGCACCGAAACGGACAATAACTATGGCTACACCTTC
TRBV5-6	TRBJ2-7	NA	NA	CASSLNRGTQSYEQYF	TGTGCCAGCAGCTTAAACCGGGGGACCCAAAGCTACGAGCAGTACTTC
TRBV7-8	TRBJ1-2	NA	TRBD1	CASSSRDRGGYTF	TGTGCCAGCAGCTCCCGGGACAGGGGTGGCTACACCTTC
TRBV3-1/TRBV3-2	TRBJ2-2	NA	TRBD2	CASSLKGRLAGVKTGELFF	TGTGCCAGCAGCCTAAAAGGGCGGCTAGCGGGGGTAAAAACCGGGGAGCTGTTTTTT
TRBV2	TRBJ2-5	NA	TRBD2	CASSELLAKETQYF	TGTGCCAGCAGTGAATTACTAGCGAAAGAGACCCAGTACTTC
TRBV6-5	TRBJ2-2	NA	NA	CASKFSNTGELFF	TGTGCCAGCAAGTTCAGTAACACCGGGGAGCTGTTTTTT
TRBV18	TRBJ1-3	once	TRBD1	CASSPGQGENTIYF	TGTGCCAGCTCACCAGGACAGGGAGAAAACACCATATATTTT
TRBV19	TRBJ2-1	once	TRBD2	CASSVSGSHYNEQFF	TGTGCCAGTAGTGTTAGCGGGTCCCACTACAATGAGCAGTTCTTC
TRBV7-2	TRBJ2-7	few	NA	CASSFTGSYEQYF	TGTGCCAGCAGCTTTACAGGTTCCTACGAGCAGTACTTC
TRBV2	TRBJ2-7	NA	NA	CASSEGNPGEQYF	TGTGCCAGCAGTGAAGGGAACCCGGGGGAGCAGTACTTC
TRBV5-1	TRBJ1-4	NA	NA	CASSLEPISTNEKLFF	TGCGCCAGCAGCTTGGAACCTATTTCAACTAATGAAAAACTGTTTTTT
TRBV6-4	TRBJ2-3	NA	NA	CASSDQTGRTQYF	TGTGCCAGCAGTGACCAGACAGGCCGTACGCAGTATTTT
TRBV7-9	TRBJ2-3	NA	TRBD2	CASSSQGLAGADTQYF	TGTGCCAGCAGCTCCCAGGGACTAGCGGGGGCGGATACGCAGTATTTT
TRBV3-1/TRBV3-2	TRBJ2-3	few	TRBD1	CASSRGTETDTQYF	TGTGCCAGCAGCCGGGGGACAGAGACAGATACGCAGTATTTT
TRBV7-2	TRBJ1-1	NA	TRBD1	CASSYSRRDRTKEAFF	TGTGCCAGCAGCTATAGTCGACGGGACAGAACTAAGGAAGCTTTCTTT